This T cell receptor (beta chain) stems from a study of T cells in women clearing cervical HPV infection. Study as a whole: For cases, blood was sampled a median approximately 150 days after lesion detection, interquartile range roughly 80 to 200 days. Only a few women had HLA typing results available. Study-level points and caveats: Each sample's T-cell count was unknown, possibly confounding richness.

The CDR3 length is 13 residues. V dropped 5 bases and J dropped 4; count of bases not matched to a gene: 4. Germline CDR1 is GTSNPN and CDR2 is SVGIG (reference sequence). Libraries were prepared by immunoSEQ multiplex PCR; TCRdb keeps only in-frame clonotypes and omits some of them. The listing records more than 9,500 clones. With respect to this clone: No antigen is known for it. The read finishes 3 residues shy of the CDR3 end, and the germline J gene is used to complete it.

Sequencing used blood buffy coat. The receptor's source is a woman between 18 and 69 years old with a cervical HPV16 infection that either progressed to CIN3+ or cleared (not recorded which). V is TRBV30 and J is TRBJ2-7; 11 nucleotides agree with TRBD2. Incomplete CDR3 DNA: TGTGCCTGGGCTAGCGGGGGGCCGTACGAG. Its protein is CAWASGGPYE. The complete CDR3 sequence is CAWASGGPYEQYF.